These 26 T cell receptor beta chains share one sample of origin, sequenced in a study of blood T cells in healthy people across ages. Sample-barcoded 5' priming and a J-beta primer mix drove a second PCR of roughly 7 to 11 cycles. TCRdb itself ran the 5' RACE reads through MiXCR, one entry per CDR3 protein. The sample has about 730,000 distinct CDR3 sequences, approximately 43% seen once; the top ten hold 20% to 25%. Source material: blood. Every receptor here comes from a woman aged 60-75 years in good health.

The sample holds a few counts of this clonotype. The V and J genes are TRBV5-5 and TRBJ2-1, with a tentative D call TRBD2 (6 bases). Germline-derived CDR1 and CDR2 are SGHKS and YYEKEE (reference sequence). This CDR3 contains 16 residues. V lost 4 bases and J 2 bases, leaving 16 bases between the germline ends. The CDR3 DNA follows: TGTGCCAGCAGCCTTGGACTAAGCCTTACCTACAATGAGCAGTTCTTC. Translating it yields CASSLGLSLTYNEQFF.

In this sample, this clonotype turned up a few times. The chain uses TRBV20-1 and TRBJ2-3, with TRBD2 as a possible D gene (6 bases). The CDR3 consists of 14 residues. CDR1 is DFQATT, CDR2 SNEGSKA, per germline (reference sequence). The V and J ends lost 0 bases and 11 bases respectively, with 18 bases between them. The CDR3: CSARDRGSIPRQYF. CDR3 in DNA: TGCAGTGCTAGAGATCGGGGGTCTATCCCTAGGCAGTATTTT.

The V call is TRBV27, the J call TRBJ2-3; 11 positions agree with TRBD1. CDR3 length equals 15 residues. V lost 4 bases to trimming and J lost 1 base; unmatched junction nucleotides: 1. Per germline, CDR1 MNHEY and CDR2 SMNVEV (reference sequence). CDR3 DNA sequence: TGTGCCAGCAGTTGGGGACAGGGGGGCACAGATACGCAGTATTTT. Encoded protein: CASSWGQGGTDTQYF.

This chain uses TRBV10-3 with TRBJ2-7; tentatively, D is TRBD1 (5 bases). The J call may not be correct, given that the DNA end is closer to TRBJ2-5. The length of the CDR3 is 14 residues. Germline CDR1 is ENHRY and CDR2 is SYGVKD. In nucleotides, the CDR3 is TGTGCCATCGGGGCAGGGCGGCAAGGGGAGACCCAGTACTTC. It yields the protein CAIGAGRQGETQYF.

The V gene is TRBV3-1, the J gene TRBJ2-5, with D unresolved. Trimming took 8 bases from V and 11 from J, leaving 27 bases between them. This CDR3 spans 15 amino acids. Germline V CDR1 and CDR2: LGHDT, YNNKEL (reference sequence). The CDR3, as DNA: TGTGCCAGCCGAGTGGAAGGAACCTCCTACAATGAGCAGTACTTC. This codes for CASRVEGTSYNEQYF.

The V gene is TRBV28, the J gene TRBJ1-2, with 8 bases aligning to TRBD1. The V gene's germline CDR1 is MDHEN and CDR2 SYDVKM. The V and J ends lost 4 bases and 8 bases, in that order; junction bases with no gene match: 9. This CDR3 is built from 14 residues. The CDR3 protein is CASSSPNRGGGYTF. The CDR3 region has the DNA TGTGCCAGCAGTTCCCCTAACAGGGGGGGAGGCTACACCTTC.

The rearrangement joins TRBV7-2 to TRBJ1-2; 9 bases align to TRBD1. The J segment lost 7 bases and the V segment lost 0 bases, leaving 6 bases of the junction unmatched. CDR1 SGHTA and CDR2 FQGNSA come from the germline V gene. This CDR3 is 15 amino acids long. CDR3 bases: TGTGCCAGCAGCTTAGCGCTACAGGGGGCGGGTGGCTACACCTTC. Amino acids: CASSLALQGAGGYTF.

The chain couples TRBV7-6 to TRBJ2-3; 8 bases are shared with TRBD2. V shed 5 bases, J shed 13 bases, and the junction held 8 bases outside the gene matches. The CDR3 has 12 amino acids. The V gene's germline CDR1 is SGHVS and CDR2 FNYEAQ. The CDR3 region is CASSPHGGEKYF. The CDR3 coding sequence is TGTGCCAGCAGCCCACACGGGGGGGAAAAGTATTTT.

This clonotype has just a few counts. The J gene is TRBJ2-3, the V gene TRBV23-1, with 7 bases identical to TRBD1. TRBV23-1 belongs to the ORF category, with a function that is uncertain. After removal of 3 bases from V and 2 bases from J, the junction contained 5 bases not matched to a gene. CDR3 length: 15 amino acids. The CDR3 reads CASSHTTGVTDTQYF. The DNA of the CDR3 is TGCGCCAGCAGTCACACCACAGGGGTCACAGATACGCAGTATTTT.

The chain combines TRBV2 with TRBJ1-2; D might be TRBD1 (6 bases). The CDR3 extends over 13 amino acids. The V gene lost 7 bases and the J gene lost 4 bases, with 13 bases spanning the gap. Germline V lookup: CDR1 SNHLY, CDR2 FYNNEI. CDR3: CASMGGSGYGYTF. CDR3 nucleotides: TGTGCCAGCATGGGGGGCTCGGGCTATGGCTACACCTTC.

A remark on this clonotype: One end of the junction varies from germline; a read error may be responsible. The V call is TRBV5-1, the J call TRBJ2-3; TRBD2 agrees at 12 bases. In germline, CDR1 is SGHRS, CDR2 YFSETQ. This CDR3 has 14 amino acids. The CDR3 DNA is TGCACCAGCCTAGCGGGGGGGCCATCAGATACGCAGTATTTT. Residues: CTSLAGGPSDTQYF.

The chain uses TRBV5-1 and TRBJ2-5, with D maybe TRBD1 (6 bases). The CDR3 covers 16 residues. CDR1 is SGHRS and CDR2 is YFSETQ in the germline V gene. V lost 4 bases to trimming and J lost 0 bases, with 16 bases between them. The CDR3 region has the DNA TGCGCCAGCAGCGTTGCAGCCGACAGGCACCAAGAGACCCAGTACTTC. Translation gives CASSVAADRHQETQYF.

This clonotype was detected a few times. The chain is built from TRBV20-1 and TRBJ1-2; 7 nucleotides agree with TRBD1. CDR3 length equals 14 residues. The germline V gene has CDR1 DFQATT and CDR2 SNEGSKA (reference sequence). The ends lost 6 bases at V and 1 base at J; junction bases unmatched: 8. DNA for the CDR3: TGCAGTGCAACCGACAGGGACTTTAACTATGGCTACACCTTC. Amino acids: CSATDRDFNYGYTF.

The chain joins TRBV7-6 to TRBJ2-5; 8 positions agree with TRBD1. The germline V gene encodes CDR1 SGHVS and CDR2 FNYEAQ. V shed 1 base, J shed 5 bases, and the junction held 6 bases outside the gene matches. The CDR3 sequence is 15 residues long. In DNA, the CDR3 is TGTGCCAGCAGCTTAGAGGACAGGGCAGGGGAGACCCAGTACTTC. Protein: CASSLEDRAGETQYF.

The chain joins TRBV29-1 to TRBJ2-3; D gene ambiguous. The V end was cut by 3 bases, the J end by 1 base, with 8 bases between. The CDR3 is 13 amino acids. CDR1 and CDR2 (germline): SQVTM, ANQGSEA. The CDR3 sequence is CSVDPAGTDTQYF. CDR3 in DNA: TGCAGCGTTGACCCCGCCGGCACAGATACGCAGTATTTT.

The chain is built from TRBV7-6 and TRBJ2-2, with 8 nucleotides matching TRBD2. The V segment lost 5 bases and the J segment 0 bases; nucleotides outside the gene matches: 5. CDR1 and CDR2 from the germline V gene are SGHVS and FNYEAQ. CDR3 length: 16 residues. The CDR3 DNA reads TGTGCCAGCAGCCCGCTAGCGGGCACGAACACCGGGGAGCTGTTTTTT. It translates to CASSPLAGTNTGELFF.

This chain uses TRBV7-9 with TRBJ1-6, with D tentatively TRBD1 (6 bases). Germline V lookup: CDR1 SEHNR, CDR2 FQNEAQ (reference sequence). V was clipped by 5 bases and J by 6 bases, with 14 bases between them. The CDR3 contains 15 residues. The CDR3 sequence: CASSPTLGGNSPLHF. The CDR3 DNA reads as TGTGCCAGCAGCCCAACTCTAGGGGGTAATTCACCCCTCCACTTT.

The rearrangement uses TRBV2 and TRBJ2-7, with a tentative D call TRBD2 (6 bases). CDR3 length: 15 residues. Germline CDR1 is SNHLY and CDR2 is FYNNEI. V lost 4 bases and J lost 4, with 17 bases in between. CDR3 sequence: CASSGWQGGRYEQYF. The CDR3 region has the DNA TGTGCCAGCAGTGGTTGGCAGGGAGGCCGTTACGAGCAGTACTTC.

This clonotype was counted many times. The rearrangement links TRBV3-1 to TRBJ2-7; no clear D gene. The CDR3 consists of 13 residues. Trimming took 1 base from V and 3 from J, leaving 7 bases between them. Looked up from germline, CDR1 is LGHDT and CDR2 is YNNKEL (reference sequence). CDR3 nucleotide sequence: TGTGCCAGCAGCCAAGCGTACAACTACGAGCAGTACTTC. Translated: CASSQAYNYEQYF.

Here the CDR3 DNA reads TGTGCCAGCAGCAACAGACAGGGTGTCCTGTTTTTT. The encoded protein is CASSNRQGVLFF. The J gene is TRBJ2-2, the V gene TRBV3-1; TRBD1 matches 7 bases. CDR3 length: 12 residues. V dropped 5 bases and J dropped 14; count of bases not matched to a gene: 8. Germline V gene sequence: CDR1 LGHDT, CDR2 YNNKEL (reference sequence).

The chain uses TRBV5-6 and TRBJ2-5; no firm D call. The CDR3 totals 15 residues. Trimming removed 0 bases at V and 0 bases at J, with 9 bases between. Germline V gene lookup returns CDR1 SGHDT and CDR2 YYEEEE. CDR3 protein: CASSLVSSYQETQYF. The CDR3 nucleotides read TGTGCCAGCAGCTTGGTGTCGTCGTACCAAGAGACCCAGTACTTC.

Details on this clonotype: Being one base from a much bigger clone, this may be a read error. As DNA, the CDR3 is TGCGCCAGCAGCGCTCAAAAGACACCCCCTTACGAGCAGTTCTTC. It is translated as CASSAQKTPPYEQFF. This chain joins TRBV4-3 and TRBJ2-1; D call uncertain. V lost 5 bases to trimming and J lost 10 bases, with 21 bases between them. This CDR3 is 15 amino acids long. Germline-derived CDR1 and CDR2 are LGHNA and YSLEER.

The chain is built from TRBV29-1 and TRBJ2-5; 10 bases match TRBD2. The CDR3 is 14 amino acids. The V and J ends lost 6 bases and 1 base, in that order; junction bases with no gene match: 5. From germline, CDR1 is SQVTM and CDR2 ANQGSEA. The CDR3 DNA is TGCAGCGTCCCGATAGCGGGGGGCCAAGAGACCCAGTACTTC. Translating gives CSVPIAGGQETQYF. The full variable domain, completed using reference TRBV29-1 and TRBJ2-5, is SAVISQKPSRDICQRGTSLTIQCQVDSQVTMMFWYRQQPGQSLTLIATANQGSEATYESGFVIDKFPISRPNLTFSTLTVSNMSPEDSSIYLCSVPIAGGQETQYFGPGTRLLVL.

This clonotype was seen a handful of times. The chain couples TRBV7-9 to TRBJ2-5; TRBD2 agrees at 15 bases. The germline CDR1 and CDR2 sequences are SEHNR and FQNEAQ (reference sequence). With V trimmed by 5 bases and J by 5 bases, 9 bases remained unmatched. CDR3 length: 17 amino acids. The CDR3 bases are TGTGCCAGCAGCCCCCACGGACTAGCGGGAGGGTGGGAGACCCAGTACTTC. This sequence encodes CASSPHGLAGGWETQYF.

V gene TRBV28 combines with J gene TRBJ1-1, with D uncertain. CDR1 is MDHEN, CDR2 SYDVKM, per germline. Trimming removed 11 bases from V and 6 bases from J, with 19 bases in between. The CDR3 consists of 13 residues. The CDR3 DNA reads as TGTGCCTCCATCCCGGGCCCCTACGCTGAAGCTTTCTTT. It is translated as CASIPGPYAEAFF.

The V gene is TRBV10-3, the J gene TRBJ1-5; D is perhaps TRBD1 (6 bases). The CDR3 consists of 18 residues. Germline lookup yields CDR1 ENHRY and CDR2 SYGVKD. Trimming left V 11 bases short and J 0 bases short, with 26 bases between. CDR3 in DNA: TGTGCCGCTCGCCCGCTACAGGGAGGGATTTATAGCAATCAGCCCCAGCATTTT. It is translated as CAARPLQGGIYSNQPQHF.